This record concerns one TCR beta chain sequence. These data originate in a study of blood T cells in healthy people across ages. Trimming removed 5 bases from V and 7 bases from J, with 21 bases in between. The CDR3 sequence is 15 residues long. Per germline, CDR1 DFQATT and CDR2 SNEGSKA (reference sequence). Through a sample-barcoded 5' primer and a J-beta primer mix, a second PCR was run for about 6 to 11 cycles. TCRdb fed the 5' RACE reads into MiXCR, producing one record per CDR3 protein. The sample shows 1.5 million to 2 million distinct CDR3 sequences, about two fifths of them seen only once. Sequencing was done on a sample of blood. The clonotype was recovered from a human donor in good health. The chain joins TRBV20-1 to TRBJ2-1, with TRBD2 as a possible D gene (6 bases). In DNA form, the CDR3 reads TGCAGTGCTGGAGGACGTACTGGGGGGTGGAATGAGCAGTTCTTC. Protein: CSAGGRTGGWNEQFF.